This TCR beta chain appears in the sequencing data of a study of beta chain features in type 1 diabetes. Overall study results and limits: Shorter TCRB CDR3s, moderately but significantly so, were found in Type 1 diabetes patients in all four CD4+ subsets. Patients' naive, central memory and Treg TCRB repertoires seemed closer to one another than those of healthy donors. At VDJ recombination sites, type 1 diabetes patients had fewer insertions and more deleted nucleotides.

Trimming pared 4 bases from V and 4 bases from J, leaving 13 bases between. CDR3 length equals 14 residues. Germline assignment: CDR1 SGHNT and CDR2 YYREEE (reference sequence). This clone was found a few times. As yet, its antigen is unknown. Sorted populations all had greater than 98% purity. The investigators reverse transcribed all of the isolated RNA, so they sequenced expressed TCRB transcripts. Produced via immunoSEQ multiplex PCR; TCRdb's table is partial and in-frame only. The sample has 280,000 or so clones; over 14% are singletons. The sample was naive CD4+ T cells from blood. This TCR derives from a young man with type 1 diabetes. The gene calls are TRBV5-4 and TRBJ2-3; possibly TRBD2 for D (6 bases). The CDR3 DNA follows: TGTGCCAGCAGCCCGCGACTAGTCGCAGATACGCAGTATTTT. It translates to CASSPRLVADTQYF.